The rows below give T cell receptor beta chains drawn from one sample of a study of cytomegalovirus exposure and HLA in healthy donors. Assay: immunoSEQ multiplex PCR; the TCRdb copy retains only in-frame clones and omits some. The sample holds 150,000 to 200,000 clones, around three quarters seen once. Sequenced: PBMCs. These receptors were obtained from a woman in her twenties or thirties in good health and CMV-seronegative. The CDR3 runs from the conserved cysteine through the conserved F or W. Each record gives: J gene, D gene, V gene, clone size, CDR3 protein. D genes are given only for firm matches. Expanded clones are given a class, and other clones once, few, many or no size at all.

J gene: TRBJ1-1; D gene: NA; V gene: TRBV5-8; clone size: NA; CDR3 protein: CASSPGLLEGEAFF
J gene: TRBJ2-3; D gene: NA; V gene: TRBV30; clone size: NA; CDR3 protein: CALGAGQADTQYF
J gene: TRBJ2-1; D gene: NA; V gene: TRBV29-1; clone size: NA; CDR3 protein: CSVDKPQGEQFF
J gene: TRBJ2-7; D gene: NA; V gene: TRBV7-2; clone size: NA; CDR3 protein: CASSFRSEQYF
J gene: TRBJ1-3; D gene: TRBD1; V gene: TRBV7-2; clone size: NA; CDR3 protein: CASSAGTGALYGNTIYF
J gene: TRBJ2-5; D gene: TRBD1; V gene: TRBV30; clone size: NA; CDR3 protein: CAWRPWDRGQETQYF
J gene: TRBJ2-1; D gene: TRBD2; V gene: TRBV5-6; clone size: NA; CDR3 protein: CASSLVGTSGYNEQFF
J gene: TRBJ1-5; D gene: TRBD1; V gene: TRBV7-2; clone size: NA; CDR3 protein: CASSDTGGIGQPQHF
J gene: TRBJ2-1; D gene: TRBD2; V gene: TRBV30; clone size: NA; CDR3 protein: CAWSVGGGRINEQFF
J gene: TRBJ1-4; D gene: NA; V gene: TRBV2; clone size: few; CDR3 protein: CASAIGGSNEKLFF
J gene: TRBJ2-1; D gene: TRBD2; V gene: TRBV13; clone size: NA; CDR3 protein: CASSQKAGGPSHNEQFF
J gene: TRBJ2-7; D gene: TRBD2; V gene: TRBV5-4; clone size: NA; CDR3 protein: CASSLVGLADLSYEQYF
J gene: TRBJ1-1; D gene: NA; V gene: TRBV13; clone size: NA; CDR3 protein: CASSLGAGTEAFF
J gene: TRBJ2-1; D gene: NA; V gene: TRBV6-5; clone size: NA; CDR3 protein: CASSYTSRVNEQFF
J gene: TRBJ2-7; D gene: NA; V gene: TRBV11-3; clone size: NA; CDR3 protein: CASSFQRSTEQYF
J gene: TRBJ1-1; D gene: NA; V gene: TRBV5-1; clone size: NA; CDR3 protein: CASSWSIGGSVNTEAFF
J gene: TRBJ1-4; D gene: TRBD1; V gene: TRBV30; clone size: NA; CDR3 protein: CAWNRGTESEKLFF
J gene: TRBJ2-1; D gene: TRBD2; V gene: TRBV27; clone size: NA; CDR3 protein: CASSKIGGYNEQFF
J gene: TRBJ1-6; D gene: TRBD1; V gene: TRBV9; clone size: few; CDR3 protein: CASSPPDRFGSPLHF
J gene: TRBJ1-5; D gene: NA; V gene: TRBV27; clone size: NA; CDR3 protein: CASSLTVDSNQPQHF
J gene: TRBJ2-1; D gene: TRBD1; V gene: TRBV14; clone size: NA; CDR3 protein: CASSQRDRGMGQFF
J gene: TRBJ1-2; D gene: NA; V gene: TRBV28; clone size: NA; CDR3 protein: CASSSGGYTF
J gene: TRBJ2-1; D gene: NA; V gene: TRBV28; clone size: once; CDR3 protein: CASKGGIYYNEQFF
J gene: TRBJ2-7; D gene: NA; V gene: TRBV28; clone size: few; CDR3 protein: CASSSPHSGAYEQYF
J gene: TRBJ2-1; D gene: TRBD2; V gene: TRBV7-2; clone size: NA; CDR3 protein: CASSRSGGALDEQFF
J gene: TRBJ1-1; D gene: NA; V gene: TRBV29-1; clone size: NA; CDR3 protein: CSVVADTEAFF
J gene: TRBJ2-7; D gene: NA; V gene: TRBV10-3; clone size: NA; CDR3 protein: CAISESIRQGRHEQYF
J gene: TRBJ2-7; D gene: TRBD1; V gene: TRBV6-6; clone size: NA; CDR3 protein: CASRGGDRGNEQYF
J gene: TRBJ1-5; D gene: NA; V gene: TRBV7-2; clone size: NA; CDR3 protein: CASSYLNQPQHF
J gene: TRBJ1-1; D gene: NA; V gene: TRBV30; clone size: once; CDR3 protein: CAWSVGQGGTEAFF
J gene: TRBJ1-6; D gene: NA; V gene: TRBV30; clone size: NA; CDR3 protein: CAWSVSGNNSPLHF
J gene: TRBJ1-5; D gene: TRBD1; V gene: TRBV19; clone size: NA; CDR3 protein: CASSIVTGNQPQHF
J gene: TRBJ1-1; D gene: NA; V gene: TRBV19; clone size: NA; CDR3 protein: CASSGRGMNTEAFF
J gene: TRBJ1-2; D gene: NA; V gene: TRBV11-2; clone size: NA; CDR3 protein: CASSWAGGSYGYTF
J gene: TRBJ1-1; D gene: TRBD1; V gene: TRBV19; clone size: NA; CDR3 protein: CASSPGTGRVNTEAFF
J gene: TRBJ1-1; D gene: TRBD1; V gene: TRBV19; clone size: few; CDR3 protein: CASSVDRETEAFF
J gene: TRBJ2-7; D gene: TRBD2; V gene: TRBV19; clone size: NA; CDR3 protein: CASSRLARPYEQYF
J gene: TRBJ1-5; D gene: NA; V gene: TRBV27; clone size: NA; CDR3 protein: CASSPSYSNQPQHF
J gene: TRBJ2-2; D gene: NA; V gene: TRBV15; clone size: NA; CDR3 protein: CATSRDSWELFF
J gene: TRBJ1-2; D gene: NA; V gene: TRBV27; clone size: NA; CDR3 protein: CASSSPGADYGYTF
J gene: TRBJ1-2; D gene: TRBD1; V gene: TRBV7-9; clone size: NA; CDR3 protein: CASSLGQGSYGYTF
J gene: TRBJ2-3; D gene: TRBD2; V gene: TRBV2; clone size: few; CDR3 protein: CASRPRGVAGTPDTQYF
J gene: TRBJ2-7; D gene: TRBD2; V gene: TRBV6-5; clone size: NA; CDR3 protein: CASSLAGGFHEQYF
J gene: TRBJ2-3; D gene: TRBD2; V gene: TRBV4-3; clone size: NA; CDR3 protein: CASSQESGGPDTQYF